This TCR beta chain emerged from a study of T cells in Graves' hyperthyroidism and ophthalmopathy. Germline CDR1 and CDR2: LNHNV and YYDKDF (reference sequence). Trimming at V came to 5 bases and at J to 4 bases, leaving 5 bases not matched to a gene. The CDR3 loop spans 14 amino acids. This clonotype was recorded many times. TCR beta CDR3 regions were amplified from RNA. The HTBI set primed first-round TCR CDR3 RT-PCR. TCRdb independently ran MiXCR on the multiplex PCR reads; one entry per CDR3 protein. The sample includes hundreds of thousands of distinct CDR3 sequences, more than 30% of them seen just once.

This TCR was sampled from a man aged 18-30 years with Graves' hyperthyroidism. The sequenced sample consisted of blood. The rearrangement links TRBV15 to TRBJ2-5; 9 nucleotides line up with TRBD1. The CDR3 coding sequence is TGTGCCACCAGCGGTACAGGGGGCATAGAGACCCAGTACTTC. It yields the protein CATSGTGGIETQYF.